The present TCR beta chain was sequenced within a study of patients and donors after allogeneic stem cell transplantation. TCRdb called the RT-PCR reads again in MiXCR, with one record for every CDR3 protein. The table includes about 200,000 distinct CDR3 sequences, less than 50% detected once. The CDR3 spans 12 residues. Germline V CDR1 and CDR2: MNHNY, SVGAGI (reference sequence). V was clipped by 6 bases and J by 4 bases, with 10 bases between them. This chain uses TRBV6-6 with TRBJ2-7; D call uncertain. The sequence was obtained from a human donor who was either an allogeneic HSCT recipient or a stem cell or donor lymphocyte infusion donor (not recorded which). It is not recorded whose cells these are; they may come from a transplant donor. The sample consisted of blood, either unsorted or a sorted T cell fraction (not recorded which). The CDR3 DNA follows: TGTGCCAGCAGGACGATCACGTACGAGCAGTACTTC. It codes for CASRTITYEQYF.